This record looks at one T cell receptor beta chain sequence and its context. This sample was included in a study of T cell clones after liver transplantation. Study-level background: Patients counted as tolerant after at least one year off all immunosuppression, enzymes not exceeding twice normal.

V was pared by 3 bases and J by 0 bases, with 12 bases between. The germline V gene encodes CDR1 SGDLS and CDR2 YYNGEE. CDR3 size: 15 residues. This table comes from immunoSEQ multiplex PCR, and its TCRdb copy is limited to in-frame clones, with some not included. The data show tens of thousands of clones, 70% to 80% seen once. This sample comprised CD4+ T cells from blood, obtained before liver transplant. The sequence was collected from a human donor who received a liver transplant. J is TRBJ1-2 and V is TRBV9, with a weak D call TRBD1 (5 bases). The CDR3 spells CASSAVGGANYGYTF. The CDR3 nucleotides are TGTGCCAGCAGCGCGGTGGGAGGGGCTAACTATGGCTACACCTTC.